A selection of T cell receptor beta chains follows, all from one sample in a study of blood T cell repertoires in COVID-19. Clones were read by immunoSEQ multiplex PCR, and TCRdb kept only the in-frame ones, dropping some. The sample has 110,000 or so clones, over 75% seen once; the top ten hold more than 7%. Sequencing used peripheral blood. The receptors derive from a woman aged 70-85 years who had recovered from COVID-19. Both conserved end residues are part of each CDR3. Each record gives: J gene, V gene, CDR3 protein.

>TRBJ2-3|TRBV4-3
CASSQLAGVGRTDTQYF
>TRBJ2-5|TRBV9
CASSVGTGRETQYF
>TRBJ1-2|TRBV6-5
CASSEGGGTSYGYTF
>TRBJ2-1|TRBV19
CASSIIALGGEQFF
>TRBJ1-2|TRBV3-1/TRBV3-2
CASSRGQGQNGYTF
>TRBJ1-1|TRBV2
CASSEAGRGRTEAFF
>TRBJ2-2|TRBV27
CASSLWRLNTGELFF
>TRBJ1-3|TRBV5-1
CASSFYPGQFSGNTIYF
>TRBJ1-2|TRBV4-3
CASSLSTQGVMGYTF
>TRBJ1-4|TRBV6-1
CASSEVHGLPDEKLFF
>TRBJ2-7|TRBV11-2
CASSFWQGLDEQYF
>TRBJ1-3|TRBV7-2
CASSLGPGISGNTIYF
>TRBJ2-7|TRBV5-6
CASSLWSLGTGGEQYF
>TRBJ2-3|TRBV18
CASSPKLAGPDTQYF
>TRBJ2-1|TRBV9
CASSPSSGLPYNEQFF
>TRBJ2-3|TRBV27
CASSLTGWGSDTQYF
>TRBJ1-4|TRBV28
CASSSPSRRGGEKLFF
>TRBJ1-2|TRBV3-1/TRBV3-2
CASSRWPDYGYTF
>TRBJ2-1|TRBV12-3/TRBV12-4
CASSPTHNEQFF
>TRBJ2-7|TRBV7-9
CASSLARDSDEQYF
>TRBJ2-7|TRBV7-2
CASSLAGTGNEQYF
>TRBJ1-1|TRBV7-3
CASSRQWNTEAFF
>TRBJ2-3|TRBV7-2
CASSSRQGRTDTQYF
>TRBJ1-4|TRBV7-2
CASSPRTGGREKLFF
>TRBJ2-2|TRBV4-2
CASSQGTLNTGELFF
>TRBJ2-7|TRBV2
CASTVEYEQYF
>TRBJ2-7|TRBV7-2
CASSRFQASESYEQYF
>TRBJ1-1|TRBV5-5
CASSLANLGAPNTEAFF
>TRBJ2-5|TRBV7-9
CASSLVGNQETQYF
>TRBJ2-7|TRBV19
CASSKLAGLVYEQYF
>TRBJ1-5|TRBV20-1
CSASLGQGKQPQHF
>TRBJ2-7|TRBV7-9
CASSLGRGFEQYF
>TRBJ2-4|TRBV19
CASRGGNIQYF
>TRBJ1-5|TRBV6-5
CASSYSNSGEPQHF
>TRBJ2-1|TRBV6-5
CASSYSGVRAYNEQFF
>TRBJ1-5|TRBV5-6
CASSLQGQHSNQPQHF
>TRBJ2-1|TRBV3-1/TRBV3-2
CASSQGLAGGPAVEFF
>TRBJ2-3|TRBV14
CASSPLAGGRTDTQYF
>TRBJ2-5|TRBV7-8
CASSFDKGLVWDQETQYF
>TRBJ1-1|TRBV7-9
CASSPSGGGAEAFF
>TRBJ2-3|TRBV5-1
CASMGQGADTQYF
>TRBJ2-5|TRBV7-9
CASSRQLQETQYF
>TRBJ1-5|TRBV6-5
CASRLQGYSNQPQHF
>TRBJ1-2|TRBV11-2
CASSKEGRGVDGYTF
>TRBJ2-7|TRBV18
CASSPPPPTEQYF
>TRBJ1-6|TRBV30
CACTAQGGYSPLHF
>TRBJ1-1|TRBV6-5
CASSTGQGIDTEAFF
>TRBJ1-2|TRBV28
CASRRDSNYGYTF
>TRBJ1-2|TRBV18
CASSPPGQGAHGYTF
>TRBJ1-4|TRBV19
CASSMRMGGPFF
>TRBJ2-7|TRBV19
CASMESGGSYEQYF
>TRBJ2-7|TRBV4-3
CASSQGGGGLYEQYF
>TRBJ2-7|TRBV2
CASSRPQGLTYEQYF
>TRBJ2-7|TRBV28
CASSPSGFEQYF